These T cell receptor beta chains were read from a single sample in a study of shared clonotypes between healthy human individuals. Generated by immunoSEQ multiplex PCR, the TCRdb table keeps only in-frame clones and is missing some. The sample has 2,100,000 or so clones, under 97% seen once. Sequencing input: naive CD4+ T cells sorted from blood. The source is a man aged 18 to 30 in good health. CDR3s include the opening cysteine and the closing phenylalanine or tryptophan. A D gene is named only where the DNA matches it firmly. Clone size is stated in some rows and not others, as once, few, many or a class when expanded.

TRBV19	TRBD2	TRBJ2-7	.	CASSMGPPTSGLYYYEQYF	TGTGCCAGTAGTATGGGGCCCCCCACTAGCGGCCTATATTACTACGAGCAGTACTTC
TRBV5-6	.	TRBJ1-1	.	CASSLIGGGGGTFF	TGTGCCAGCAGCTTAATCGGAGGAGGCGGGGGAACTTTCTTT
TRBV5-1	.	TRBJ2-7	.	CASSRLTRALDEQYF	TGCGCCAGCAGCCGACTGACGAGAGCTTTGGACGAGCAGTACTTC
TRBV19	.	TRBJ1-5	.	CASHRHSNQPQHF	TGTGCCAGTCACAGGCATAGCAATCAGCCCCAGCATTTT
TRBV19	.	TRBJ1-6	once	CASSIGEINSPLHF	TGTGCCAGTAGTATCGGCGAGATTAATTCACCCCTCCACTTT
TRBV27	TRBD1	TRBJ2-7	once	CASSSRQGAKNEQYF	TGTGCCAGCAGTTCCAGACAGGGGGCAAAAAACGAGCAGTACTTC
TRBV5-1	TRBD1	TRBJ2-7	.	CASSSLTGDEQYF	TGCGCCAGCAGCTCCCTAACAGGGGACGAGCAGTACTTC
TRBV5-1	TRBD2	TRBJ2-1	.	CASSLDPSGGVYNEQFF	TGCGCCAGCAGCTTGGATCCTAGCGGGGGAGTTTACAATGAGCAGTTCTTC
TRBV2	.	TRBJ1-6	.	CASSAQTNSPLHF	TGTGCCAGCAGTGCCCAGACTAATTCACCCCTCCACTTT
TRBV6-1	.	TRBJ1-5	.	CASRPTGSYQPQHF	TGTGCCAGCAGACCAACAGGTTCTTATCAGCCCCAGCATTTT
TRBV6-6	.	TRBJ2-1	once	CASSKNQGITYNEQFF	TGTGCCAGCAGTAAAAACCAGGGTATTACCTACAATGAGCAGTTCTTC
TRBV6-5	.	TRBJ2-3	.	CASSPIYPSTDTQYF	TGTGCCAGCAGCCCGATATACCCTAGCACAGATACGCAGTATTTT
TRBV11-2	TRBD1	TRBJ2-5	.	CASSLGQGRAETQYF	TGTGCCAGCAGCCTTGGACAGGGAAGGGCAGAGACCCAGTACTTC
TRBV11-2	TRBD2	TRBJ2-5	.	CASSPGLVSTSGIETQYF	TGTGCCAGCAGCCCCGGACTGGTATCCACTAGCGGGATCGAGACCCAGTACTTC
TRBV2	TRBD1	TRBJ1-6	.	CASTERTGSSYNSPLHF	TGTGCCAGCACCGAGAGGACAGGGAGCTCCTATAATTCACCCCTCCACTTT
TRBV6-6	TRBD1	TRBJ1-2	once	CATTPGQGNTVYGYTF	TGTGCCACCACCCCGGGACAGGGGAATACGGTCTATGGCTACACCTTC
TRBV30	TRBD2	TRBJ2-7	.	CAWSATGTSGYEQYF	TGTGCCTGGAGTGCCACCGGGACTAGCGGCTACGAGCAGTACTTC
TRBV5-4	.	TRBJ1-2	.	CASSHENRGYGYTF	TGTGCCAGCAGCCACGAAAACCGGGGCTATGGCTACACCTTC
TRBV7-2	.	TRBJ1-1	once	CASSLRQRTEAFF	TGTGCCAGCAGCTTACGGCAACGGACTGAAGCTTTCTTT
TRBV7-9	TRBD1	TRBJ1-3	once	CASSLGTGDGNTIYF	TGTGCCAGCAGCCTAGGGACAGGGGACGGAAACACCATATATTTT
TRBV10-3	TRBD2	TRBJ2-5	.	CAISGDGGFEAQYF	TGTGCCATCAGTGGTGACGGGGGGTTTGAGGCCCAGTACTTC
TRBV18	.	TRBJ1-6	.	CASSPSTGYYNSPLHF	TGTGCCAGCTCACCCTCAACAGGGTACTATAATTCACCCCTCCACTTT
TRBV5-1	.	TRBJ2-7	.	CASSSTPTVYEQYF	TGCGCCAGCAGCTCCACCCCCACAGTCTACGAGCAGTACTTC
TRBV11-2	.	TRBJ2-3	.	CASSPLGVGQDTQYF	TGTGCCAGCAGCCCCCTGGGGGTAGGTCAAGATACGCAGTATTTT
TRBV19	.	TRBJ1-1	few	CASSIVGGINTEAFF	TGTGCCAGTAGTATAGTTGGAGGGATTAACACCGAAGCTTTCTTT
TRBV18	TRBD2	TRBJ2-1	.	CASSRALAGNYNEQFF	TGTGCCAGCTCGAGAGCACTAGCGGGGAATTACAATGAGCAGTTCTTC